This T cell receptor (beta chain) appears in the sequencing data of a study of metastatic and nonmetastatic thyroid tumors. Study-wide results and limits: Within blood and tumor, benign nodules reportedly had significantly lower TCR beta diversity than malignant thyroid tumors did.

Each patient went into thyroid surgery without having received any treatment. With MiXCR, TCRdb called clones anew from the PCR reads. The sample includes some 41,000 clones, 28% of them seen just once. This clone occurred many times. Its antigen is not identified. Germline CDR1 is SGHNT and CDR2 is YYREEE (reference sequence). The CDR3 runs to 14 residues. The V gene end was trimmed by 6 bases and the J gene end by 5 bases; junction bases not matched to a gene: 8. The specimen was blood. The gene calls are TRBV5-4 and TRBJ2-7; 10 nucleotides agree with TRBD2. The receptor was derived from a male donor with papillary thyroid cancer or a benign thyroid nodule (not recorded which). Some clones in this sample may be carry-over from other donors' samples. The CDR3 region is CASNLAGVENEQYF. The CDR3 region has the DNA TGTGCCAGCAACCTAGCGGGAGTCGAAAACGAGCAGTACTTC.